This T cell receptor (beta chain) appears in the sequencing data of a study of blood T cell repertoires in COVID-19 (dated by TCRdb to the early 2020s). Background for the entire study: Samples from collaborators originated in the United States, Italy and Spain and spanned both the acute and convalescent phases of COVID-19. The prospective study material was composed of cDNA or gDNA derived from T cells, B-cell-depleted T cells, or PBMCs. The dataset comprised deeply sampled blood TCRbeta repertoires from subjects exposed to, actively infected with, or recovered from COVID-19. The repertoires were released in a freely available public database intended as a resource for research on the immune response to SARS-CoV-2. Samples were obtained from the ongoing ImmuneRACE study (first 160 participants) and from 1,254 subjects provided by 6 global collaborators. A de-identified subject ID, COVID-19 status, age in years and sex were almost always included in the sample metadata. HLA class I and class II types, where available, came from metadata supplied by the sample provider rather than from assay-based typing. What the authors observed across the whole study: Clinical and demographic metadata were provided uncurated, with the amount varying by source and participant.

Comment on this clone: This clone's antigen is unknown. The record has no base qualities; no much larger clone is one base away.

TCRbeta CDR3 regions were amplified from genomic DNA by means of the immunoSEQ Assay, a bias-controlled multiplex PCR. Per the original workflow: The number of nucleated cells in each sample was estimated from the amplification of reference gene primers within the assay. Sequence reads were collapsed and filtered to measure the absolute abundance of every unique TCRbeta CDR3 rearrangement. For each sample, productive Simpson clonality was calculated by taking the square root of Simpson's diversity index across productive rearrangements. TCRdb stores this immuneACCESS table with in-frame sequences only. Part of the clones is absent; in the studies checked, under half of the shortfall reflects unresolved V genes, and no reason is known for the rest. The V and J calls and clone size were taken over from that table, and D and trimming were inferred from the DNA. The sample records around 200,000 clones, roughly 89% of which are singletons. The biggest ten clones account for just under 0.9% of the sample.

Another Seattle source contributed samples from volunteer blood donors who had recovered from COVID-19. Whole blood was collected in K2EDTA tubes by collaborating institutions according to the institutions' own protocols. For TCRbeta analysis, collaborator samples were shipped as frozen whole blood, as isolated PBMCs, or as DNA extracted from either sample type. The receptor comes from a woman under 30 who had recovered from COVID-19. Sequencing input: peripheral blood.

At the DNA level, the sequence is TGTGCCACCAACGAGGGGGGGAGTCAGCCCCAGCATTTT. Translated, it reads CATNEGGSQPQHF. The chain is made from TRBV15 and TRBJ1-5; a tentative D match to TRBD1 spans 6 bases. The germline V gene (reference sequence) specifies LNHNV as CDR1 and YYDKDF as CDR2. The CDR3 has 13 amino acids, counting the end cysteine and phenylalanine. Only the CDR3 region is kept as DNA, spanning 39 bases read in frame from base 1. At the junction V is shortened by 7 bases and J by 6 bases, with 13 bases in between.